This T cell receptor (beta chain) was obtained from a study of blood T cell repertoires in COVID-19. Study-level background: Acute-phase and convalescent COVID-19 samples originated in the United States, Italy and Spain.

Germline loops: CDR1 MGHRA, CDR2 YSYEKL. The CDR3 spans 14 residues. Germline trimming cut 6 bases from V and 6 bases from J; bases unmatched to any gene: 7. Original processing notes: Amplifying reference gene primers gave estimates of nucleated cell counts. The table came from immunoSEQ multiplex PCR; TCRdb's copy has only in-frame clones and leaves some out. For V, J and clone size, that table is used; D and trimming come from the DNA. In the table there are hundreds of thousands of clones, roughly 86% of which are singletons. Participants spanned ages about 18 to 100 years and resided in some 22 US areas. Cohorts were based on clinical histories the participants reported.

The sequencing input was PBMCs or T cells enriched from blood (not recorded which). This clonotype was sampled from a woman aged 50 to 60 who had recovered from COVID-19. This chain joins TRBV4-1 and TRBJ1-4; the match to TRBD1 covers 7 bases. CDR3 protein: CASRRTGKDEKLFF. The CDR3 nucleotides are TGCGCCAGCAGGAGGACAGGAAAAGATGAAAAACTGTTTTTT.